This T cell receptor beta chain was found in a study of cytomegalovirus exposure and HLA in healthy donors. Looking at the study overall: From 150 million to 200 million T cells, an earlier analysis saw under 140 million unique TCR beta sequences.

The PCR ran on 60 Vbeta and 13 Jbeta primers. Repertoires were generated with immunoSEQ multiplex PCR, while TCRdb's copy carries only in-frame clones and drops some. The listing records roughly 31,000 clones. Worth noting for this clone: Its antigen is as yet unknown.

V dropped 5 bases and J dropped 0; count of bases not matched to a gene: 3. Germline CDR1 and CDR2: MNHNY and SVGAGI (reference sequence). There are 14 residues in the CDR3. General observations from the study: Immune exposure information comprised only CMV serostatus. The study carried out a later analysis of TCR beta sequences. It associated around 17,000 of them with specific HLA alleles at a false discovery rate of 0.05. Later on, analysis showed that most CMV-associated TCR beta chains appeared to be HLA-restricted.

The specimen sequenced was PBMCs. The chain employs TRBV6-6 and TRBJ2-5; 7 positions match TRBD2. The clonotype originates from a man younger than 40 in good health and CMV-seronegative. The CDR3 protein is CASSLSGNQETQYF. CDR3 coding DNA: TGTGCCAGCAGTCTCAGCGGGAACCAAGAGACCCAGTACTTC.